A selection of T cell receptor beta chains follows, all from one sample in a study of blood T cell repertoires in COVID-19. Profiling relied on immunoSEQ multiplex PCR, and the TCRdb table lists in-frame clones only, not all of them. The sample holds 180,000 or so clones, roughly 88% seen once. Sequenced sample: PBMCs or T cells enriched from blood (not recorded which). The receptor set was obtained from a woman in her 30s who had recovered from COVID-19. Both conserved end residues are part of each CDR3. D genes are given only for firm matches. Size is omitted from some rows. Given values are once, few, many or a class for expanded clones.

CDR3aa: CASSDGGANTGELFF; CDR3nt: TGTGCCAGCAGTGACGGGGGAGCGAACACCGGGGAGCTGTTTTTT; j_gene: TRBJ2-2; d_gene: -; v_gene: TRBV6-1; abundance: -
CDR3aa: CSAILNRDSQETQYF; CDR3nt: TGCAGCGCAATACTGAACCGGGACAGCCAAGAGACCCAGTACTTC; j_gene: TRBJ2-5; d_gene: TRBD1; v_gene: TRBV29-1; abundance: -
CDR3aa: CSGGNRGDNEQFF; CDR3nt: TGCAGCGGGGGGAACAGGGGCGACAATGAGCAGTTCTTC; j_gene: TRBJ2-1; d_gene: TRBD1; v_gene: TRBV29-1; abundance: -
CDR3aa: CASSLNLYQETQYF; CDR3nt: TGTGCCAGCAGTTTAAATCTGTACCAAGAGACCCAGTACTTC; j_gene: TRBJ2-5; d_gene: -; v_gene: TRBV28; abundance: -
CDR3aa: CASSLGGTSGRETQYF; CDR3nt: TGTGCCAGCAGCTTAGGGGGGACTAGCGGGAGAGAGACCCAGTACTTC; j_gene: TRBJ2-5; d_gene: TRBD2; v_gene: TRBV7-9; abundance: -
CDR3aa: CASSVFSGRANEQFF; CDR3nt: TGTGCCAGCAGTGTATTTAGCGGGAGAGCTAATGAGCAGTTCTTC; j_gene: TRBJ2-1; d_gene: TRBD2; v_gene: TRBV6-4; abundance: -
CDR3aa: CASSPEGTSGDYTDTQYF; CDR3nt: TGTGCCAGCAGCCCAGAGGGGACTAGCGGGGACTACACAGATACGCAGTATTTT; j_gene: TRBJ2-3; d_gene: TRBD2; v_gene: TRBV7-9; abundance: -
CDR3aa: CASSLRSTGRFPEAFF; CDR3nt: TGTGCCAGCAGTTTACGGTCGACAGGGAGATTCCCTGAAGCTTTCTTT; j_gene: TRBJ1-1; d_gene: TRBD1; v_gene: TRBV28; abundance: -
CDR3aa: CAAGQGGYGYTF; CDR3nt: TGTGCCGCCGGACAGGGGGGTTATGGCTACACCTTC; j_gene: TRBJ1-2; d_gene: TRBD1; v_gene: TRBV12-3/TRBV12-4; abundance: -
CDR3aa: CASSIQGAYMNTEAFF; CDR3nt: TGCGCCAGCAGTATACAGGGGGCTTACATGAACACTGAAGCTTTCTTT; j_gene: TRBJ1-1; d_gene: TRBD1; v_gene: TRBV10-1; abundance: -
CDR3aa: CATSDFVGGMDGYTF; CDR3nt: TGTGCCACCAGTGATTTCGTGGGGGGAATGGATGGCTACACCTTC; j_gene: TRBJ1-2; d_gene: -; v_gene: TRBV24-1; abundance: -
CDR3aa: CASSVDRVRDSPLHF; CDR3nt: TGTGCCAGCAGTGTCGACAGGGTGAGGGATTCACCCCTCCACTTT; j_gene: TRBJ1-6; d_gene: TRBD1; v_gene: TRBV28; abundance: -
CDR3aa: CAIRSAGANTGELFF; CDR3nt: TGTGCCATCCGGTCCGCGGGAGCTAACACCGGGGAGCTGTTTTTT; j_gene: TRBJ2-2; d_gene: TRBD2; v_gene: TRBV10-3; abundance: -
CDR3aa: CASRLDRGEQYF; CDR3nt: TGTGCCAGCAGGCTAGACAGGGGCGAGCAGTACTTC; j_gene: TRBJ2-7; d_gene: TRBD1; v_gene: TRBV2; abundance: few
CDR3aa: CASSLGAGGTDTQYF; CDR3nt: TGTGCCAGCAGCTTAGGGGCAGGGGGCACAGATACGCAGTATTTT; j_gene: TRBJ2-3; d_gene: -; v_gene: TRBV11-1; abundance: -
CDR3aa: CASSVDPGLQETQYF; CDR3nt: TGTGCCAGCAGCGTAGACCCGGGACTTCAAGAGACCCAGTACTTC; j_gene: TRBJ2-5; d_gene: -; v_gene: TRBV9; abundance: -
CDR3aa: CASSYSAQGRHEQYF; CDR3nt: TGTGCCAGCAGTTACTCGGCACAGGGGAGGCACGAGCAGTACTTC; j_gene: TRBJ2-7; d_gene: -; v_gene: TRBV6-5; abundance: -
CDR3aa: CSAPGDAGGYTF; CDR3nt: TGCAGCGCACCGGGGGACGCGGGTGGCTACACCTTC; j_gene: TRBJ1-2; d_gene: -; v_gene: TRBV29-1; abundance: -
CDR3aa: CASSYWKPSGSLAYEQYF; CDR3nt: TGTGCCAGCAGTTACTGGAAACCCAGCGGGAGTCTCGCCTACGAGCAGTACTTC; j_gene: TRBJ2-7; d_gene: TRBD2; v_gene: TRBV2; abundance: -
CDR3aa: CASSLNGLTNTDTQYF; CDR3nt: TGTGCCAGCAGTTTAAACGGACTAACCAACACAGATACGCAGTATTTT; j_gene: TRBJ2-3; d_gene: -; v_gene: TRBV27; abundance: -
CDR3aa: CASSWALQGPNEKLFF; CDR3nt: TGTGCCAGCAGCTGGGCCCTACAGGGACCTAATGAAAAACTGTTTTTT; j_gene: TRBJ1-4; d_gene: -; v_gene: TRBV5-6; abundance: -
CDR3aa: CASSLGLDSYNEQFF; CDR3nt: TGTGCCAGCAGCTTAGGACTAGATTCCTACAATGAGCAGTTCTTC; j_gene: TRBJ2-1; d_gene: -; v_gene: TRBV7-6; abundance: -
CDR3aa: CATSRDPAGDSNQPQHF; CDR3nt: TGTGCCACCAGCAGAGATCCGGCAGGGGATAGCAATCAGCCCCAGCATTTT; j_gene: TRBJ1-5; d_gene: -; v_gene: TRBV15; abundance: -
CDR3aa: CASSSISGRGEQYF; CDR3nt: TGTGCCAGCAGTTCTATCAGCGGGAGGGGCGAGCAGTACTTC; j_gene: TRBJ2-7; d_gene: TRBD2; v_gene: TRBV2; abundance: few
CDR3aa: CASSWTGTDNSPLHF; CDR3nt: TGTGCCAGCAGTTGGACCGGGACAGATAATTCACCCCTCCACTTT; j_gene: TRBJ1-6; d_gene: TRBD1; v_gene: TRBV6-5; abundance: -
CDR3aa: CASSRDRTYEQYF; CDR3nt: TGTGCCAGCAGCCGGGACAGGACCTACGAGCAGTACTTC; j_gene: TRBJ2-7; d_gene: TRBD1; v_gene: TRBV7-8; abundance: few
CDR3aa: CASSPPGTGVLKTGELFF; CDR3nt: TGTGCCAGCTCACCACCTGGGACAGGGGTTCTCAAGACCGGGGAGCTGTTTTTT; j_gene: TRBJ2-2; d_gene: TRBD1; v_gene: TRBV18; abundance: few
CDR3aa: CASSLSGGRPEGQQYF; CDR3nt: TGTGCCAGCAGTTTATCCGGCGGGAGGCCCGAGGGGCAGCAGTACTTC; j_gene: TRBJ2-7; d_gene: TRBD2; v_gene: TRBV28; abundance: -
CDR3aa: CASSEGEEGNEQFF; CDR3nt: TGTGCCAGCAGTGAGGGGGAGGAAGGCAATGAGCAGTTCTTC; j_gene: TRBJ2-1; d_gene: -; v_gene: TRBV6-4; abundance: -
CDR3aa: CASSPPTIAETQYF; CDR3nt: TGTGCCAGCTCACCACCGACGATAGCTGAGACCCAGTACTTC; j_gene: TRBJ2-5; d_gene: -; v_gene: TRBV18; abundance: once